One and the same sample provided the 14 T cell receptor beta chains below, sequenced in a study of T cell clonality in common variable immunodeficiency. Broader study findings: In common variable immunodeficiency, TCR beta chains reportedly carried fewer deletions and N-nucleotide insertions.

Generated by immunoSEQ multiplex PCR, the TCRdb table keeps only in-frame clones and is missing some. The sample yields about 26,000 clones, without any singletons. For these TCRs, the target antigens are not known. Source material: peripheral blood mononuclear cells. These receptors all stem from a human donor with common variable immunodeficiency.

Details on this clone: The observed sequence ends 3 residues before the CDR3 terminus, with the missing tail filled in from the germline J gene. The V call is TRBV7-9, the J call TRBJ2-7; a weak D match, TRBD2 (6 bases). The ends were cut back, 3 bases at V and 2 bases at J, with 11 bases in the middle. Germline V gene sequence: CDR1 SEHNR, CDR2 FQNEAQ (reference sequence). This CDR3 contains 14 residues. CDR3 bases read: TGTGCCAGCAGCTTTATTAGCGGCACCTACGAG. Its translation is CASSFISGTYE. The complete CDR3 reads CASSFISGTYEQYF.

With regard to this clone: The CDR3 end lies 3 residues beyond the end of the read and is filled in from the germline J gene. The chain combines TRBV7-9 with TRBJ2-7; 8 bases map to TRBD2. The CDR3 has 15 residues. V gave up 1 base and J gave up 0 bases; unmatched junction bases: 2. Germline loops: CDR1 SEHNR, CDR2 FQNEAQ (reference sequence). The CDR3 sequence is CASSLGSGSSYEQYF. CDR3 DNA (partial): TGTGCCAGCAGCTTAGGCAGCGGGAGCTCCTACGAG.

This clone was counted between two and nine times. The CDR3 end lies 3 residues beyond the end of the read and is filled in from the germline J gene. The rearrangement uses TRBV18 and TRBJ2-7; 7 bases map to TRBD2. CDR3 length: 16 amino acids. Germline CDR1 reads KGHSH; CDR2 reads LQKENI. The V and J ends lost 2 bases and 4 bases, in that order; junction bases with no gene match: 11. CDR3 protein: CASSPVPGRGSYEQYF. CDR3 DNA (partial): TGTGCCAGCTCACCAGTCCCAGGGAGGGGCTCTTACGAG.

This clone was detected many times. The sequenced fragment ends 3 residues before the CDR3 boundary, so the rest is inferred from the germline J gene. This sequence joins TRBV19 and TRBJ1-2; no firm D call. The CDR3 is 15 amino acids. Per the germline V gene, CDR1 is LNHDA and CDR2 is SQIVND (reference sequence). Trimming removed 3 bases at V and 4 bases at J, with 15 bases between. The CDR3 region is CASSIPLGISYGYTF. The sequenced part of the CDR3 DNA is TGTGCCAGTAGTATCCCCCTCGGTATCTCCTATGGC. The full variable domain, with the rest looked up from reference TRBV19 and TRBJ1-2, is DGGITQSPKYLFRKEGQNVTLSCEQNLNHDAMYWYRQDPGQGLRLIYYSQIVNDFQKGDIAEGYSVSREKKESFPLTVTSAQKNPTAFYLCASSIPLGISYGYTFGSGTRLTVV.

As to this clone: The read ends 3 residues shy of where the CDR3 ends; the end is completed using the germline J gene. The genes are TRBV5-1 and TRBJ2-3; 9 bases align to TRBD1. V shed 4 bases and J 2 bases; nucleotides not matched to a gene: 8. CDR1 is SGHRS and CDR2 is YFSETQ in the germline V gene. This CDR3 region has 16 residues. The DNA read from the CDR3 is TGCGCCAGCAGCCCGGGGACAGGGCACTTCACAGATACG. This codes for CASSPGTGHFTDT. The complete CDR3 protein is CASSPGTGHFTDTQYF. Complete variable domain (other parts from reference TRBV5-1 and TRBJ2-3): KAGVTQTPRYLIKTRGQQVTLSCSPISGHRSVSWYQQTPGQGLQFLFEYFSETQRNKGNFPGRFSGRQFSNSRSEMNVSTLELGDSALYLCASSPGTGHFTDTQYFGPGTRLTVL.

Turning to this clone: The read halts 3 residues ahead of the CDR3 end, with the missing end drawn from the germline J gene. This chain connects TRBV19 to TRBJ2-2, with TRBD2 matching 7 bases. The V gene end was trimmed by 4 bases and the J gene end by 3 bases; junction bases not matched to a gene: 2. CDR1 and CDR2 (germline): LNHDA, SQIVND (reference sequence). This CDR3 is built from 14 residues. This CDR3 is CASSTGLYTGELFF. The covered CDR3 bases are TGTGCCAGTAGTACGGGACTATACACCGGGGAG.

This clone turned up a few times. The read ends 3 residues shy of where the CDR3 ends; the end is completed using the germline J gene. This chain connects TRBV7-7 to TRBJ2-5; 7 bases agree with TRBD1. CDR3 length: 14 residues. Per germline, CDR1 SSHAT and CDR2 FNYEAQ (reference sequence). Losses at the gene ends were 5 bases for V and 4 bases for J; bases not matched to a gene: 7. CDR3 DNA, as far as it was read: TGTGCCAGCAGCCCTGACAGGGCAGGAGAGACC. It codes for CASSPDRAGET. From start to end, the CDR3 is CASSPDRAGETQYF. Looking up the rest from reference TRBV7-7 and TRBJ2-5 gives the full variable domain: GAGVSQSPRYKVTKRGQDVTLRCDPISSHATLYWYQQALGQGPEFLTYFNYEAQPDKSGLPSDRFSAERPEGSISTLTIQRTEQRDSAMYRCASSPDRAGETQYFGPGTRLLVL.

This clone was counted many times. The read finishes 3 residues shy of the CDR3 end, and the germline J gene is used to complete it. V gene TRBV7-9 combines with J gene TRBJ2-3; D remains unclear. Trimming cost V 5 bases and J 0 bases, with 12 bases left between them. This CDR3 has 15 amino acids. Germline CDR1 SEHNR, CDR2 FQNEAQ (reference sequence). The CDR3 loop is CASSLTQVSTDTQYF. Incomplete CDR3 DNA: TGTGCCAGCAGCCTGACTCAAGTCAGCACAGATACG.

For this clone: The read halts 3 residues ahead of the CDR3 end, with the missing end drawn from the germline J gene. V gene TRBV18 combines with J gene TRBJ1-4; 9 bases agree with TRBD1. Germline V gene lookup returns CDR1 KGHSH and CDR2 LQKENI. V lost 4 bases, J lost 4 bases, and 7 bases stayed unmatched. This CDR3 spans 16 amino acids. The covered CDR3 bases are TGTGCCAGCTCACTTCGGACAGGGGACCTTAATGAAAAA. The encoded protein is CASSLRTGDLNEK. The complete CDR3 reads CASSLRTGDLNEKLFF. The variable domain in full, completed from reference TRBV18 and TRBJ1-4, reads NAGVMQNPRHLVRRRGQEARLRCSPMKGHSHVYWYRQLPEEGLKFMVYLQKENIIDESGMPKERFSAEFPKEGPSILRIQQVVRGDSAAYFCASSLRTGDLNEKLFFGSGTQLSVL.

There are a few counts of this clone. The CDR3 goes on 3 residues after the read ends, and that part is filled in from the germline J gene. The chain joins TRBV5-1 to TRBJ2-7; 12 bases fit TRBD1. V lost 1 base, J lost 6 bases, and 14 bases stayed unmatched. The CDR3 totals 18 residues. CDR1 is SGHRS, CDR2 YFSETQ, per germline. CDR3 in amino acids: CASSLTSRTGTGGREQYF. The sequenced CDR3 bases are TGCGCCAGCAGCTTGACCTCCCGGACCGGGACAGGGGGCCGCGAG.

This clone has more than one count but fewer than ten. The CDR3 extends 3 residues past the end of the read, so its final part is completed from the germline J gene. The chain has TRBV19 and TRBJ1-5; TRBD1 agrees at 9 bases. CDR3 size: 12 residues. V lost 9 bases to trimming and J lost 6 bases; unmatched junction nucleotides: 3. Germline V lookup: CDR1 LNHDA, CDR2 SQIVND (reference sequence). CDR3 bases read: TGTGCCAGCGACAGGGGGGCTCAGCCC. Protein product: CASDRGAQP. The complete CDR3 protein is CASDRGAQPQHF.

This clone was observed a handful of times. The sequenced fragment ends 3 residues before the CDR3 boundary, so the rest is inferred from the germline J gene. The genes are TRBV19 and TRBJ1-2; 9 nucleotides line up with TRBD1. CDR1 LNHDA and CDR2 SQIVND come from the germline V gene (reference sequence). The CDR3 is made up of 15 amino acids. Partial CDR3 DNA: TGTGCCAGTACCCGAGAAATAGGGACAGGGATCGGC. This encodes CASTREIGTGIG. In full, the CDR3 reads CASTREIGTGIGYTF.

To note about this clone: The read comes to an end 3 residues before the CDR3 does, leaving the germline J gene to fill in the end. The chain has TRBV7-9 and TRBJ1-1, with D perhaps matching TRBD1 (6 bases). Between the trimmed V and J ends, which lost 3 bases and 2 bases, there was a span of 13 bases. CDR3 length equals 15 residues. Germline lookup yields CDR1 SEHNR and CDR2 FQNEAQ (reference sequence). CDR3 sequence reads: CASSLDTGPNTEAFF. The DNA read from the CDR3 is TGTGCCAGCAGCTTGGATACAGGGCCCAACACTGAA.

Comment on this clone: With the read ending 3 residues before the CDR3 end, the germline J gene is used to fill in that end. The chain uses TRBV29-1 and TRBJ2-7, with D possibly TRBD2 on 6 matching bases. Trimming took 4 bases from V and 2 from J, leaving 12 bases between them. The CDR3 is 13 residues long. The germline gives CDR1 SQVTM, CDR2 ANQGSEA. The sequenced part of the CDR3 DNA is TGCAGCGTTGGGGGACTGGTAACCTACGAG. As protein: CSVGGLVTYE. The CDR3 as a whole reads CSVGGLVTYEQYF.